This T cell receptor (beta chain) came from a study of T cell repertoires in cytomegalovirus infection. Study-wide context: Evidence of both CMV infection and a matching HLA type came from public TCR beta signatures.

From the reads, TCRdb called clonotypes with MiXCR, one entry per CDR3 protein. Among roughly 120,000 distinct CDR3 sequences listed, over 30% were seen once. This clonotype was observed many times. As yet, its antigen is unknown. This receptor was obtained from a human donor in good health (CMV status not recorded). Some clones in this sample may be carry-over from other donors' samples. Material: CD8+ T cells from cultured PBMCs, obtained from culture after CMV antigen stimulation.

CDR3 region: CASSLKYIGQAGELFF. CDR3 DNA sequence: TGTGCCAGCAGCTTGAAATATATAGGCCAGGCCGGGGAGCTGTTTTTT. The chain links TRBV5-6 to TRBJ2-2; D gene ambiguous. This CDR3 comprises 16 residues. Trimming left V 1 base short and J 6 bases short, with 16 bases between. Per germline, CDR1 SGHDT and CDR2 YYEEEE.